The 28 T cell receptor beta chains reported below all come from one sample, sequenced in a study of blood T cell repertoires in COVID-19. Libraries were prepared by immunoSEQ multiplex PCR; TCRdb keeps only in-frame clonotypes and omits some of them. Altogether 300,000 to 500,000 clones are present, around 90% being singletons, with the ten largest covering approximately 2.1%. The sample taken for sequencing was PBMCs or T cells enriched from blood (not recorded which). The receptors come from a woman in her forties with acute COVID-19.

The J gene is TRBJ1-2, the V gene TRBV18; 9 nucleotides align to TRBD1. The CDR3 sequence is 17 residues long. Germline values: CDR1 KGHSH, CDR2 LQKENI. After removal of 3 bases from V and 3 bases from J, the junction contained 11 bases not matched to a gene. The CDR3 sequence: CASSPLGGQGSHYGYTF. In DNA, the CDR3 is TGTGCCAGCTCACCTTTGGGTGGACAGGGGTCTCACTATGGCTACACCTTC.

The chain joins TRBV7-6 to TRBJ2-5; 7 bases are shared with TRBD1. Germline lookup yields CDR1 SGHVS and CDR2 FNYEAQ. CDR3 length: 14 residues. Trimming at V came to 5 bases and at J to 5 bases, leaving 8 bases not matched to a gene. CDR3 protein: CASSQGDLDETQYF. In nucleotides, the CDR3 is TGTGCCAGCAGCCAGGGGGACCTGGATGAGACCCAGTACTTC.

The chain has TRBV6-5 and TRBJ1-2; 9 nucleotides line up with TRBD1. The germline V gene has CDR1 MNHEY and CDR2 SVGAGI. This CDR3 has 15 residues. V lost 4 bases, J lost 5 bases, and 8 bases stayed unmatched. DNA of the CDR3: TGTGCCAGCAGTTCCCAGGACAGGGGTTATTATGGCTACACCTTC. It specifies CASSSQDRGYYGYTF.

The chain combines TRBV18 with TRBJ1-2; TRBD1 might be the D (6 bases). There are 14 residues in the CDR3. V was cut by 2 bases and J by 10 bases, with 17 bases left in between. Germline-derived CDR1 and CDR2 are KGHSH and LQKENI. CDR3 DNA: TGTGCCAGCTCACCAGGACAGCCCACGATCGTCTACACCTTC. This codes for CASSPGQPTIVYTF.

This rearrangement joins TRBV27 to TRBJ1-5; 8 bases map to TRBD1. Germline V gene sequence: CDR1 MNHEY, CDR2 SMNVEV (reference sequence). The CDR3 length is 16 residues. With V trimmed by 4 bases and J by 6 bases, 11 bases remained unmatched. The CDR3 protein is CASSSTRGQGGQPQHF. The DNA of the CDR3 is TGTGCCAGCAGTTCCACTCGCGGACAGGGCGGTCAGCCCCAGCATTTT.

The rearrangement uses TRBV30 and TRBJ1-2; TRBD1 matches 9 bases. Germline CDR1 and CDR2: GTSNPN and SVGIG (reference sequence). The CDR3 contains 15 residues. V shed 3 bases and J 3 bases; nucleotides not matched to a gene: 8. The CDR3 DNA sequence: TGTGCCTGGAGACCCGACAGGGGGGATTACTATGGCTACACCTTC. This gives the protein CAWRPDRGDYYGYTF.

This rearrangement joins TRBV30 to TRBJ1-2; 10 nucleotides match TRBD1. V lost 0 bases to trimming and J lost 6 bases; unmatched junction nucleotides: 4. Per germline, CDR1 GTSNPN and CDR2 SVGIG (reference sequence). The CDR3 runs 14 residues. The CDR3 sequence is CAWSVSTGGHGYTF. Here the CDR3 DNA reads TGTGCCTGGAGTGTCTCGACAGGGGGCCATGGCTACACCTTC. Full variable domain (missing parts from reference TRBV30 and TRBJ1-2): SQTIHQWPATLVQPVGSPLSLECTVEGTSNPNLYWYRQAAGRGLQLLFYSVGIGQISSEVPQNLSASRPQDRQFILSSKKLLLSDSGFYLCAWSVSTGGHGYTFGSGTRLTVV.

J is TRBJ2-5 and V is TRBV24-1; TRBD2 matches 9 bases. The CDR3 spans 15 residues. Germline V lookup: CDR1 KGHDR, CDR2 SFDVKD. V lost 0 bases and J lost 4; bases outside the gene matches: 2. The CDR3 reads CATSDLAGGPETQYF. The CDR3 DNA reads TGTGCCACCAGTGATTTGGCGGGGGGGCCAGAGACCCAGTACTTC.

The rearrangement uses TRBV11-3 and TRBJ1-1; 11 positions agree with TRBD1. CDR1 is SGHNT and CDR2 is YENEEA in the germline V gene. Trimming at V came to 4 bases and at J to 5 bases, leaving 6 bases not matched to a gene. CDR3 length: 15 residues. CDR3 residues: CASSSGQGARTEAFF. CDR3 bases: TGTGCCAGCAGCTCAGGACAGGGGGCAAGGACTGAAGCTTTCTTT.

The CDR3 spells CASSTGTGRLQPQHF. The CDR3 DNA reads as TGTGCCAGCAGTACCGGGACAGGGAGGTTACAGCCCCAGCATTTT. The rearrangement joins TRBV6-6 to TRBJ1-5; 9 bases agree with TRBD1. After removal of 5 bases from V and 7 bases from J, the junction contained 9 bases not matched to a gene. Germline V gene lookup returns CDR1 MNHNY and CDR2 SVGAGI (reference sequence). This CDR3 is 15 amino acids long.

The chain recombines TRBV7-2 with TRBJ2-1, with 7 bases aligning to TRBD2. From germline, CDR1 is SGHTA and CDR2 FQGNSA. With V trimmed by 1 base and J by 7 bases, 4 bases remained unmatched. The CDR3 loop spans 14 amino acids. The CDR3: CASSLETSVNEQFF. CDR3 in DNA: TGTGCCAGCAGCTTAGAAACTAGCGTGAATGAGCAGTTCTTC.

Points on this clone: At the DNA level, this CDR3 is encoded by other sequences in the same sample as well. The rearrangement joins TRBV5-4 to TRBJ1-6, with D possibly matching TRBD1 (5 bases). The CDR3 is made up of 13 amino acids. Germline-derived CDR1 and CDR2 are SGHNT and YYREEE (reference sequence). Trimming shortened V by 0 bases and J by 8 bases, and 6 bases separated the two germline ends. The CDR3: CASSLVRDSPLHF. In nucleotides, the CDR3 is TGTGCCAGCAGCTTGGTCAGGGATTCACCCCTCCACTTT.

V and J are TRBV27 and TRBJ2-3; TRBD1 agrees at 7 bases. Looked up from germline, CDR1 is MNHEY and CDR2 is SMNVEV (reference sequence). Trimming at V came to 5 bases and at J to 5 bases, leaving 4 bases not matched to a gene. The CDR3 length is 13 residues. As DNA, the CDR3 is TGTGCCAGCAGTAGTGACAGGGAAGATACGCAGTATTTT. Protein product: CASSSDREDTQYF.

The V call is TRBV18, the J call TRBJ1-1; D unresolved. Germline assignment: CDR1 KGHSH and CDR2 LQKENI. Trimming removed 8 bases at V and 4 bases at J, with 11 bases between. CDR3 length: 12 amino acids. The CDR3 DNA sequence: TGTGCCAGCAAGTACGAGGGCACTGAAGCTTTCTTT. Translation gives CASKYEGTEAFF. Looking up the rest from reference TRBV18 and TRBJ1-1 gives the full variable domain: NAGVMQNPRHLVRRRGQEARLRCSPMKGHSHVYWYRQLPEEGLKFMVYLQKENIIDESGMPKERFSAEFPKEGPSILRIQQVVRGDSAAYFCASKYEGTEAFFGQGTRLTVV.

The CDR3 DNA sequence: TGTGCCAGCAGCGTAGTAGGGGCTAGTCCCCCAGAGACCCAGTACTTC. The encoded protein is CASSVVGASPPETQYF. The V call is TRBV9, the J call TRBJ2-5; TRBD1 might be the D (5 bases). This CDR3 comprises 16 residues. In germline, CDR1 is SGDLS, CDR2 YYNGEE. The germline V and J ends were trimmed by 0 bases and 4 bases, with 16 bases remaining between them.

A note on this clone: In the same sample, other DNA sequences code for this CDR3. This CDR3 is CAISESEGPQHF. CDR3 DNA: TGTGCCATCAGTGAGTCCGAGGGGCCCCAGCATTTT. The V call is TRBV10-3, the J call TRBJ1-5; no reliable D call. CDR3 length: 12 residues. Per the germline V gene, CDR1 is ENHRY and CDR2 is SYGVKD. The V and J ends lost 0 bases and 9 bases respectively, with 6 bases between them.

The rearrangement links TRBV21-1 to TRBJ1-5; TRBD1, the D gene given by the table, was not confirmed from the DNA. TRBV21-1 counts as a pseudogene. CDR3 length: 20 residues. CDR3 sequence: CASSKALRKGDKSNLEPQHF. As DNA, the CDR3 is TGTGCCAGCAGCAAAGCGCTTCGGAAGGGGGACAAATCGAATTTGGAGCCCCAGCATTTT.

This sequence joins TRBV7-2 and TRBJ1-2, with D unresolved. The V gene's germline CDR1 is SGHTA and CDR2 FQGNSA. Trimming took 1 base from V and 0 from J, leaving 9 bases between them. The CDR3 is 15 residues long. CDR3 DNA: TGTGCCAGCAGCTTAGGTCGCGGGCCTAACTATGGCTACACCTTC. Protein: CASSLGRGPNYGYTF. Full variable domain (rest looked up from reference TRBV7-2 and TRBJ1-2): GAGVSQSPSNKVTEKGKDVELRCDPISGHTALYWYRQSLGQGLEFLIYFQGNSAPDKSGLPSDRFSAERTGGSVSTLTIQRTQQEDSAVYLCASSLGRGPNYGYTFGSGTRLTVV.

V is TRBV19 and J is TRBJ2-7; 7 bases are a match to TRBD1. CDR3 length: 13 residues. CDR1 is LNHDA, CDR2 SQIVND, per germline (reference sequence). J gave up 4 bases and V 5 bases, and 5 bases lay outside the gene matches. The CDR3 protein is CASSPPTGYEQYF. CDR3 bases: TGTGCCAGTAGTCCCCCGACAGGGTACGAGCAGTACTTC.

The chain couples TRBV25-1 to TRBJ1-6; a weak D match, TRBD1 (5 bases). CDR1 is MGHDK and CDR2 is SYGVNS in the germline V gene. The CDR3 totals 18 residues. Trimming removed 1 base from V and 0 bases from J, with 13 bases in between. CDR3 amino acids: CASSEWGGPGSYNSPLHF. CDR3 DNA sequence: TGTGCCAGCAGTGAATGGGGGGGTCCGGGCTCCTATAATTCACCCCTCCACTTT.

The rearrangement joins TRBV28 to TRBJ2-1; D is possibly TRBD2 (5 bases). This CDR3 spans 16 amino acids. Trimming took off 4 bases at V and 1 base at J, with 14 bases between the two ends. CDR1 and CDR2 (germline): MDHEN, SYDVKM. DNA for the CDR3: TGTGCCAGCAGTTCCCTCATAGCGAGGTCCTACAATGAGCAGTTCTTC. Protein sequence: CASSSLIARSYNEQFF.

The genes are TRBV6-5 and TRBJ2-1, with a possible D match to TRBD1 (5 bases). Per the germline V gene, CDR1 is MNHEY and CDR2 is SVGAGI. The CDR3 consists of 14 residues. Trimming took off 9 bases at V and 10 bases at J, with 22 bases between the two ends. The chain's CDR3 is CASRQFEAVSEQFF. The CDR3 DNA reads as TGTGCCAGTAGACAGTTTGAAGCAGTGTCGGAGCAGTTCTTC.

The chain is built from TRBV9 and TRBJ2-3; 11 nucleotides align to TRBD2. The CDR3 sequence is 16 residues long. V trimming: 2 bases; J trimming: 4 bases; junction bases outside the gene matches: 6. CDR1 and CDR2 (germline): SGDLS, YYNGEE. DNA for the CDR3: TGTGCCAGCAGCGTCATAGCGGGGGGGCCCGCAGATACGCAGTATTTT. The encoded protein is CASSVIAGGPADTQYF.

The chain carries TRBV27 and TRBJ1-3; 8 nucleotides align to TRBD1. The CDR3 runs to 16 residues. V lost 4 bases and J lost 4; bases outside the gene matches: 9. CDR1 is MNHEY, CDR2 SMNVEV, per germline (reference sequence). The CDR3 DNA reads TGTGCCAGCAGTTGGGAGACAGGGGTTAGAGGAAACACCATATATTTT. It codes for CASSWETGVRGNTIYF.

Details on this clone: Other DNA sequences in this sample translate to the same CDR3. The CDR3 bases are TGTGCCAGCAGCCCCGGGACAATCCCTTACGAGCAGTACTTC. Its translation is CASSPGTIPYEQYF. The V gene is TRBV7-2, the J gene TRBJ2-7; tentatively, D is TRBD1 (6 bases). The CDR3 is 14 residues long. The germline V gene has CDR1 SGHTA and CDR2 FQGNSA. V was shortened by 5 bases and J by 4 bases, with 15 bases between the two germline ends. Supplemented by reference TRBV7-2 and TRBJ2-7, the full variable domain reads GAGVSQSPSNKVTEKGKDVELRCDPISGHTALYWYRQSLGQGLEFLIYFQGNSAPDKSGLPSDRFSAERTGGSVSTLTIQRTQQEDSAVYLCASSPGTIPYEQYFGPGTRLTVT.

The V call is TRBV3-1 (or the pseudogene TRBV3-2), the J call TRBJ2-7; a possible D gene is TRBD2 (7 bases). This CDR3 has 15 amino acids. Germline V gene lookup returns CDR1 LGHDT and CDR2 YNNKEL (reference sequence). Trimming stripped 5 bases from V and 6 bases from J, with 20 bases between. In DNA, the CDR3 is TGTGCCAGCAGCATCGGCGGGGGTATCAGGGGCGAGCAGTACTTC. Its protein product is CASSIGGGIRGEQYF.

The rearrangement uses TRBV19 and TRBJ2-7; D might be TRBD2 (5 bases). Germline V gene lookup returns CDR1 LNHDA and CDR2 SQIVND (reference sequence). Deletions cut 6 bases from V and 6 bases from J, with 15 bases between. CDR3 length: 13 residues. CDR3 protein: CASRKRERGEQYF. As DNA, the CDR3 is TGTGCCAGTAGAAAAAGGGAGCGCGGCGAGCAGTACTTC. Full variable domain (missing parts from reference TRBV19 and TRBJ2-7): DGGITQSPKYLFRKEGQNVTLSCEQNLNHDAMYWYRQDPGQGLRLIYYSQIVNDFQKGDIAEGYSVSREKKESFPLTVTSAQKNPTAFYLCASRKRERGEQYFGPGTRLTVT.

This clone came up many times. V usage is TRBV6-5 and J usage is TRBJ1-5, with 7 bases that match TRBD1. Germline trimming cut 7 bases from V and 0 bases from J; bases unmatched to any gene: 6. Germline loops: CDR1 MNHEY, CDR2 SVGAGI. The CDR3 is 15 amino acids. CDR3 sequence (DNA): TGTGCCAGCAAACTGACAGGGAGTAGCAATCAGCCCCAGCATTTT. This encodes CASKLTGSSNQPQHF.